The 3 T cell receptor beta chains reported below all come from one sample, sequenced in a study of blood T cell repertoires in COVID-19. Method: immunoSEQ multiplex PCR; TCRdb's copy keeps in-frame clones and lacks some. Of some 31,000 clones listed, 91% are singletons. The specimen sequenced was peripheral blood. These receptors all come from a human donor with active COVID-19. The donor label of this sample is uncertain.

J is TRBJ2-7 and V is TRBV30; 7 bases are a match to TRBD2. This CDR3 contains 14 residues. The V gene's germline CDR1 is GTSNPN and CDR2 SVGIG (reference sequence). Trimming took 2 bases from V and 6 from J; bases not matched to a gene: 10. DNA of the CDR3: TGTGCCTGGAGTCGTGGGAGGGCCGACCCCGAGCAGTACTTC. Amino acid sequence: CAWSRGRADPEQYF.

The chain recombines TRBV24-1 with TRBJ2-2; TRBD1 aligns across 7 bases. CDR1 KGHDR and CDR2 SFDVKD come from the germline V gene. Trimming removed 4 bases from V and 3 bases from J; junction bases left unmatched: 10. The CDR3 runs to 17 residues. CDR3: CATSDPRTGADTGELFF. For the CDR3, the DNA is TGTGCCACCAGTGACCCGCGGACAGGAGCTGACACCGGGGAGCTGTTTTTT.

The chain combines TRBV3-1 (or the pseudogene TRBV3-2) with TRBJ1-5; 7 bases fit TRBD1. This CDR3 spans 13 amino acids. Germline loops: CDR1 LGHDT, CDR2 YNNKEL (reference sequence). J lost 3 bases, V lost 5 bases, and 1 base had no gene match. This chain's CDR3 is CASSDRVNQPQHF. CDR3 DNA sequence: TGTGCCAGCAGCGACAGGGTCAATCAGCCCCAGCATTTT.